The clone carrying this TCR beta chain has at least ten counts. What it binds is not known. J lost 4 bases, V lost 4 bases, and 10 bases had no gene match. The CDR3 consists of 15 residues. Germline values: CDR1 SGHTA, CDR2 FQGNSA. From 300 to 450 ng of RNA, a library with molecular barcoded alpha/delta and beta/gamma adaptors was made. Using its own MiXCR run on the reads, TCRdb lists one record per CDR3 protein. Altogether approximately 140,000 distinct CDR3 sequences are present, around 14% being singletons, with the ten largest covering more than 6.5%. This sample was included in a study of read filtering for tumor transcriptome and immune sequencing. Looking at the study overall: Mean patient age was around 66 years, range roughly 47 to 90; roughly 18 male, roughly 14 female. Revised staging placed 8 or 9 patients in R-ISS I, about 16 in II, about seven in III. Study outcomes and limitations: Compared with RNA-seq, IR-seq gave much higher clonotype depth and reliability. The CD138-negative fraction was mixed bone marrow immune cells, not pure T cells.

The sequencing sample was made of a population of CD138-negative cells sorted from bone marrow. The V and J genes are TRBV7-2 and TRBJ2-7, with 7 positions matching TRBD2. The receptor was isolated from a donor at least 40 years old with multiple myeloma. CDR3: CASSYQRDSGYEQYF. For the CDR3, the DNA is TGTGCCAGCAGCTACCAGCGGGACTCCGGGTACGAGCAGTACTTC.